Presented here are 32 T cell receptor beta chains from one specimen sequenced in a study of PD-L1 blockade in urothelial cancer. Sequencing used immunoSEQ multiplex PCR; TCRdb keeps in-frame clones, though not all of them. Of 70,000 or so clones listed, roughly nine tenths were seen once; the top ten hold 4.5%. Time point described: pretreatment peripheral blood. The input for sequencing was PBMCs, taken around atezolizumab (anti-PD-L1) treatment. These receptors originate from a man aged 65 to 85 with urothelial cancer.

This chain joins TRBV7-3 and TRBJ2-2, with D possibly being TRBD1 (6 bases). The CDR3 totals 15 residues. Germline CDR1 reads SGHTA; CDR2 reads FQGTGA. Trimming left V 5 bases short and J 4 bases short, with 14 bases between. DNA of the CDR3: TGTGCCAGCAGCGAAACCGGGACATCCACCGGGGAGCTGTTTTTT. Translation gives CASSETGTSTGELFF.

This clone was picked up one time. The chain couples TRBV27 to TRBJ2-1; D is perhaps TRBD2 (5 bases). Germline V gene data show CDR1 as MNHEY and CDR2 as SMNVEV (reference sequence). The CDR3 has 15 amino acids. V was shortened by 7 bases and J by 9 bases, with 22 bases between the two germline ends. CDR3: CASTISGNPLGEQFF. The CDR3 DNA reads TGTGCCAGCACCATATCCGGGAATCCCCTGGGTGAGCAGTTCTTC.

The chain joins TRBV5-8 to TRBJ1-5, with 7 nucleotides matching TRBD1. With 4 bases clipped from V and 12 bases from J, the junction kept 13 bases outside the gene matches. Germline assignment: CDR1 SGHTS and CDR2 YDEGEE. The CDR3 spans 14 residues. The CDR3 loop reads CASSHDRVGLLQHF. CDR3 nucleotide sequence: TGTGCCAGCAGCCATGACAGGGTGGGGCTGCTCCAGCATTTT. The entire variable domain, with the rest obtained from reference TRBV5-8 and TRBJ1-5, is as follows: EAGVTQSPTHLIKTRGQQATLRCSPISGHTSVYWYQQALGLGLQFLLWYDEGEERNRGNFPPRFSGRQFPNYSSELNVNALELEDSALYLCASSHDRVGLLQHFGDGTRLSIL.

This clone was counted a single time. The chain couples TRBV7-4 to TRBJ1-4; D may be TRBD1 (5 bases). The ends were cut back, 5 bases at V and 7 bases at J, with 14 bases in the middle. In germline, CDR1 is SGHVT, CDR2 SQSDAQ. The length of the CDR3 is 14 residues. CDR3: CASSPRRVGEKLFF. The CDR3, as DNA: TGTGCCAGCAGCCCTCGCAGGGTCGGTGAAAAACTGTTTTTT.

V gene TRBV18 combines with J gene TRBJ2-3, with TRBD2 identical over 8 bases. The CDR3 is 15 amino acids. The germline V gene encodes CDR1 KGHSH and CDR2 LQKENI. The J segment lost 2 bases and the V segment lost 6 bases, leaving 7 bases of the junction unmatched. CDR3 sequence: CASSELAGDTDTQYF. The CDR3 bases are TGTGCCAGCTCCGAGCTAGCGGGTGACACAGATACGCAGTATTTT.

This clone was recorded once. V is TRBV11-1 and J is TRBJ2-1, with D maybe TRBD1 (6 bases). This CDR3 has 15 residues. The V gene's germline CDR1 is SGHAT and CDR2 FQDESV (reference sequence). V lost 6 bases and J 4 bases, leaving 16 bases between the germline ends. The DNA for the CDR3 is TGTGCCAGCAGACAACAGGGCCCCAGGTACAATGAGCAGTTCTTC. Its translation: CASRQQGPRYNEQFF.

The rearrangement links TRBV21-1 to TRBJ2-7; TRBD1 is taken as the D call from the table, unchecked against the DNA. TRBV21-1 is termed a pseudogene. The length of the CDR3 is 11 residues. DNA for the CDR3: TGTGCCAGCACCAGGGACTACGAGCAGTACTTC. Translation gives CASTRDYEQYF.

This rearrangement joins TRBV28 to TRBJ2-7, with 7 bases identical to TRBD2. CDR3 size: 14 residues. The J segment lost 0 bases and the V segment lost 6 bases, leaving 5 bases of the junction unmatched. The V gene's germline CDR1 is MDHEN and CDR2 SYDVKM. The CDR3 region is CASRASGSSYEQYF. CDR3 nucleotides: TGTGCCAGCAGGGCTAGCGGCAGCTCCTACGAGCAGTACTTC.

This chain links TRBV6-6 with TRBJ2-5, with 8 bases fitting TRBD1. There are 15 residues in the CDR3. The V segment lost 0 bases and the J segment 4 bases; nucleotides outside the gene matches: 4. The V gene's germline CDR1 is MNHNY and CDR2 SVGAGI (reference sequence). In DNA form, the CDR3 reads TGTGCCAGCAGTTACTCGGGGACAGGCGGAGAGACCCAGTACTTC. The encoded protein is CASSYSGTGGETQYF.

This clone was seen once. The rearrangement links TRBV5-1 to TRBJ2-7, with D possibly matching TRBD1 (6 bases). The germline CDR1 and CDR2 sequences are SGHRS and YFSETQ. This CDR3 spans 15 amino acids. The germline V and J ends were trimmed by 0 bases and 2 bases, with 12 bases remaining between them. Written as DNA, the CDR3 is TGCGCCAGCAGCTTGGACCCGACAGGAACCTACGAGCAGTACTTC. Amino acid sequence: CASSLDPTGTYEQYF.

V and J are TRBV7-8 and TRBJ2-1; possible D gene TRBD1, 7 bases. V was clipped by 8 bases and J by 4 bases, with 12 bases between them. The CDR3 length is 13 residues. The germline CDR1 and CDR2 sequences are SGHVS and FQNEAQ. This chain's CDR3 is CASLPGGYNEQFF. For the CDR3, the DNA is TGTGCCAGCCTGCCAGGGGGGTACAATGAGCAGTTCTTC.

V is TRBV28 and J is TRBJ2-7, with D perhaps TRBD2 (5 bases). V shed 3 bases and J shed 3 bases, with 6 bases lying between them. CDR3 length: 12 amino acids. Per germline, CDR1 MDHEN and CDR2 SYDVKM. CDR3 bases: TGTGCCAGCAGTTTGGACTTCTACGAGCAGTACTTC. It encodes CASSLDFYEQYF.

The CDR3 loop reads CASSLGGGQYF. As DNA, the CDR3 is TGTGCCAGCAGCTTAGGCGGGGGGCAGTACTTC. The chain employs TRBV5-6 and TRBJ2-7, with 7 bases aligning to TRBD2. Germline-derived CDR1 and CDR2 are SGHDT and YYEEEE. This CDR3 spans 11 amino acids. V lost 2 bases to trimming and J lost 9 bases; unmatched junction nucleotides: 2.

The V and J genes are TRBV19 and TRBJ1-2; 7 bases match TRBD1. The CDR3 is 14 residues long. The V and J ends lost 3 bases and 8 bases, in that order; junction bases with no gene match: 9. Germline assignment: CDR1 LNHDA and CDR2 SQIVND (reference sequence). The CDR3, as DNA: TGTGCCAGTAGTATTGCGGGGACAGCACGGGGCTACACCTTC. This translates into CASSIAGTARGYTF.

The chain combines TRBV11-2 with TRBJ2-5; D not resolved. V was shortened by 5 bases and J by 3 bases, with 10 bases between the two germline ends. The CDR3 is 13 amino acids. Looked up from germline, CDR1 is SGHAT and CDR2 is FQNNGV. The CDR3 region is CASSPGIEETQYF. In DNA form, the CDR3 reads TGTGCCAGCAGCCCAGGAATAGAAGAGACCCAGTACTTC.

The genes are TRBV28 and TRBJ2-6, with TRBD1 matching 9 bases. Per the germline V gene, CDR1 is MDHEN and CDR2 is SYDVKM. Unmatched junction bases numbered 7, after V lost 3 bases and J lost 4 bases. The CDR3 covers 17 residues. The CDR3: CASSLAQGALGANVLTF. Here the CDR3 DNA reads TGTGCCAGCAGTTTGGCACAGGGGGCGCTAGGGGCCAACGTCCTGACTTTC.

This clone was seen just once. The rearrangement joins TRBV5-5 to TRBJ1-4, with 8 bases that match TRBD1. This CDR3 has 15 residues. Germline V gene lookup returns CDR1 SGHKS and CDR2 YYEKEE (reference sequence). V lost 2 bases to trimming and J lost 8 bases; unmatched junction nucleotides: 8. This CDR3 reads CASSLSGTGQEKLFF. The DNA of the CDR3 is TGTGCCAGCAGCTTATCCGGGACAGGCCAAGAAAAACTGTTTTTT.

The V call is TRBV28, the J call TRBJ2-5; 10 positions agree with TRBD2. The CDR3 is made up of 16 amino acids. With V trimmed by 6 bases and J by 4 bases, 11 bases remained unmatched. CDR1 is MDHEN, CDR2 SYDVKM, per germline. DNA of the CDR3: TGTGCCAGCAGCCGGGCTAGCGGGAGTTTGGGAGAGACCCAGTACTTC. Translating gives CASSRASGSLGETQYF.

The V call is TRBV29-1, the J call TRBJ1-5; the D gene is possibly TRBD1 (6 bases). The CDR3 is 15 amino acids. V dropped 1 base and J dropped 3 bases, with 13 bases sitting between them. CDR1 is SQVTM and CDR2 is ANQGSEA in the germline V gene. CDR3 amino acids: CSVEVGGSPNQPQHF. CDR3 coding DNA: TGCAGCGTTGAAGTAGGGGGATCCCCCAATCAGCCCCAGCATTTT.

This chain connects TRBV15 to TRBJ2-5; D not certain. CDR1 is LNHNV, CDR2 YYDKDF, per germline (reference sequence). This CDR3 region has 15 residues. V shed 0 bases and J shed 3 bases, with 11 bases lying between them. The CDR3 loop reads CATSRDHTQKETQYF. The DNA of the CDR3 is TGTGCCACCAGCAGAGATCATACACAGAAAGAGACCCAGTACTTC.

The V call is TRBV5-1, the J call TRBJ1-2, with D possibly matching TRBD1 (6 bases). Trimming pared 3 bases from V and 2 bases from J, leaving 17 bases between. Germline CDR1 SGHRS, CDR2 YFSETQ. The CDR3 contains 16 residues. CDR3 sequence reads: CASSSWAGATNYGYTF. The CDR3, as DNA: TGCGCCAGCAGCTCATGGGCGGGGGCCACGAACTATGGCTACACCTTC. Full variable domain (remainder filled in from reference TRBV5-1 and TRBJ1-2): KAGVTQTPRYLIKTRGQQVTLSCSPISGHRSVSWYQQTPGQGLQFLFEYFSETQRNKGNFPGRFSGRQFSNSRSEMNVSTLELGDSALYLCASSSWAGATNYGYTFGSGTRLTVV.

A single count supports this clone. The chain uses TRBV18 and TRBJ2-7; a possible D gene is TRBD2 (6 bases). The CDR3 spans 12 residues. Germline V gene sequence: CDR1 KGHSH, CDR2 LQKENI. The germline V and J ends were trimmed by 5 bases and 2 bases, with 7 bases remaining between them. CDR3 DNA sequence: TGTGCCAGCTCAGGGGGGACCTACGAGCAGTACTTC. Translated, it gives CASSGGTYEQYF. The whole variable domain, remainder taken from reference TRBV18 and TRBJ2-7, is NAGVMQNPRHLVRRRGQEARLRCSPMKGHSHVYWYRQLPEEGLKFMVYLQKENIIDESGMPKERFSAEFPKEGPSILRIQQVVRGDSAAYFCASSGGTYEQYFGPGTRLTVT.

The J gene is TRBJ2-3, the V gene TRBV5-1, with 7 nucleotides matching TRBD1. Germline CDR1 and CDR2: SGHRS and YFSETQ. The CDR3 is 15 residues long. V dropped 4 bases and J dropped 8; count of bases not matched to a gene: 13. This CDR3 is CASSLEQGKWGTQYF. The CDR3 region has the DNA TGCGCCAGCAGCCTCGAACAGGGGAAGTGGGGTACGCAGTATTTT.

The chain recombines TRBV7-9 with TRBJ2-1; 9 nucleotides match TRBD1. The germline V gene encodes CDR1 SEHNR and CDR2 FQNEAQ (reference sequence). CDR3 length: 15 amino acids. V shed 4 bases and J 9 bases; nucleotides not matched to a gene: 10. The CDR3 here is CASSSGTGRVLEQFF. CDR3 nucleotides: TGTGCCAGCAGCTCCGGGACAGGGCGCGTTCTTGAGCAGTTCTTC.

V gene TRBV29-1 combines with J gene TRBJ2-5, with 9 bases identical to TRBD2. CDR1 is SQVTM and CDR2 is ANQGSEA in the germline V gene. This CDR3 is built from 14 residues. J lost 2 bases, V lost 4 bases, and 5 bases had no gene match. CDR3 in DNA: TGCAGCGTTGGTCTGACTAGCGGACAAGAGACCCAGTACTTC. Amino acid sequence: CSVGLTSGQETQYF.

The V gene is TRBV5-1, the J gene TRBJ2-5, with 8 bases identical to TRBD2. Germline V gene sequence: CDR1 SGHRS, CDR2 YFSETQ. V trimming: 1 base; J trimming: 3 bases; junction bases outside the gene matches: 5. The CDR3 loop spans 15 amino acids. In DNA, the CDR3 is TGCGCCAGCAGCTTGAGCGGGAGAAGGGAAGAGACCCAGTACTTC. This gives the protein CASSLSGRREETQYF.

The chain employs TRBV30 and TRBJ2-2, with D uncertain. CDR1 and CDR2 (germline): GTSNPN, SVGIG (reference sequence). V was shortened by 4 bases and J by 1 base, with 7 bases between the two germline ends. The CDR3 loop spans 13 amino acids. DNA for the CDR3: TGTGCCTGGACCCCCAGGAACACCGGGGAGCTGTTTTTT. This codes for CAWTPRNTGELFF. The full variable domain, in which reference TRBV30 and TRBJ2-2 provide the parts outside the CDR3, is SQTIHQWPATLVQPVGSPLSLECTVEGTSNPNLYWYRQAAGRGLQLLFYSVGIGQISSEVPQNLSASRPQDRQFILSSKKLLLSDSGFYLCAWTPRNTGELFFGEGSRLTVL.

V is TRBV29-1 and J is TRBJ2-7; 8 nucleotides agree with TRBD2. V trimming: 6 bases; J trimming: 0 bases; junction bases outside the gene matches: 1. The CDR3 has 12 residues. Germline V gene sequence: CDR1 SQVTM, CDR2 ANQGSEA. CDR3 region: CSVREGSYEQYF. The CDR3 nucleotides read TGCAGCGTCCGGGAGGGCTCCTACGAGCAGTACTTC.

The chain has TRBV4-2 and TRBJ2-3, with D tentatively TRBD2 (6 bases). In germline, CDR1 is LGHNA, CDR2 YNFKEQ. This CDR3 region has 14 residues. The V end was cut by 1 base, the J end by 8 bases, with 13 bases between. The CDR3 is CASSQGRTTSTQYF. CDR3 DNA: TGTGCCAGCAGCCAAGGGAGGACTACCAGTACGCAGTATTTT.

The V call is TRBV30, the J call TRBJ2-3, with 8 positions matching TRBD2. Germline V gene sequence: CDR1 GTSNPN, CDR2 SVGIG (reference sequence). CDR3 size: 15 residues. Trimming removed 1 base from V and 3 bases from J; junction bases left unmatched: 6. The CDR3 coding sequence is TGTGCCTGGAGTGCAAGCGGGAGAGCAACAGATACGCAGTATTTT. Protein: CAWSASGRATDTQYF.

This clone was seen once. The V and J genes are TRBV27 and TRBJ2-4, with 13 bases aligning to TRBD2. The V segment lost 5 bases and the J segment 1 base; nucleotides outside the gene matches: 8. There are 18 residues in the CDR3. The germline CDR1 and CDR2 sequences are MNHEY and SMNVEV (reference sequence). DNA for the CDR3: TGTGCCAGCAGTGAACTAGCGGGAGGGCTTGGGGCCAAAAACATTCAGTACTTC. Protein: CASSELAGGLGAKNIQYF.

Only one count was recorded for this clone. The chain links TRBV7-8 to TRBJ1-1; D not certain. CDR1 SGHVS and CDR2 FQNEAQ come from the germline V gene. The CDR3 covers 17 residues. V dropped 3 bases and J dropped 2 bases, with 19 bases sitting between them. CDR3 nucleotides: TGTGCCAGCAGCTTGATCCGCGGTCGGCAATCCAACACTGAAGCTTTCTTT. It codes for CASSLIRGRQSNTEAFF.